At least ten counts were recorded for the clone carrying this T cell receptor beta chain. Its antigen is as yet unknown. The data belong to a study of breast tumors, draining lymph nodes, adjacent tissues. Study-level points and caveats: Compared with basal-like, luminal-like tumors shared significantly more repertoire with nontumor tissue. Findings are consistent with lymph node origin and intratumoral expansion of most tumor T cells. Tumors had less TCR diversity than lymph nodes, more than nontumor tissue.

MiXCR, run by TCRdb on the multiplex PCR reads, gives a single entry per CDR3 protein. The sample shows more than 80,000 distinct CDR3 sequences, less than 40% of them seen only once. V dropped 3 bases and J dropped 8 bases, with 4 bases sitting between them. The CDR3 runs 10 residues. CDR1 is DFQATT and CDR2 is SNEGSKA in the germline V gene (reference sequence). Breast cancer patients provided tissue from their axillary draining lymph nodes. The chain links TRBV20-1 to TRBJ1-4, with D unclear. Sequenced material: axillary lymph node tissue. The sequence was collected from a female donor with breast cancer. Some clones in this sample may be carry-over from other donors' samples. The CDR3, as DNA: TGCAGTGCTAGGAAAGAAAAACTGTTTTTT. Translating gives CSARKEKLFF.